This TCR beta chain is drawn from a study of post-analysis software for immune sequencing data (dated by TCRdb to about 2015). Broadly, across the study: Disease courses on record covered relapsing-remitting, secondary progressive and progressive-relapsing multiple sclerosis, though some patients had no subtype annotation. A subset of samples was prepared in parallel using single-end sample barcoding, then pooled and co-amplified after Illumina adapter ligation. The multiple sclerosis patient repertoires were compared with around ten previously published healthy control repertoires from donors aged 6 to 25 years. General study outcomes and caveats: About 5 TRBV segments, including TRBV5-6, TRBV5-1 and TRBV20-1, were significantly more frequent in patients than controls. The control group was slightly older than the multiple sclerosis patient group. Normalized Chao1 diversity was significantly lower in multiple sclerosis patients than controls, suggesting substantial peripheral T-cell clonal expansion. Direct clustering with F measure revealed strong co-clustering of samples prepared in the same batch, which led to a batch-effect correction.

The CDR3 numbers 14 residues from cysteine through phenylalanine. The read is trimmed to its CDR3 DNA, 42 bases read in frame from base 1. V loses 10 bases of germline sequence and J loses 2 bases, and the interval between the two ends is 17 bases. Looking up the germline V gene yields CDR1 ENHRY and CDR2 SYGVKD. Receptors were amplified or captured by PCR. Sequencing instrument: Illumina HiSeq 2500. To reduce PCR and sequencing biases, unique molecular identifiers were incorporated into the TCR beta cDNA libraries. Some 500,000 cDNA molecules were obtained for every 1 to 10 million input T cells, so each molecule roughly corresponded to one T cell. The patient libraries were prepared and sequenced using the same protocol as the earlier healthy control dataset. Within a given batch, samples were prepared together, multiplexed and sequenced on the same HiSeq lane. The study's own analysis went as follows. Raw barcoded reads were processed with MIGEC, and single-read molecular identifier groups were discarded before consensus assembly and CDR3 extraction. VDJtools was used for post-analysis of the clonotype tables, with diversity normalized by down-sampling every dataset to the smallest sample size. To correct batch-related cross-sample contamination, repertoire overlap clustering matched CDR3 amino acid sequences but not nucleotide sequences. TCRdb's own reprocessing of the public reads used fastp at Q25 and MiXCR and kept productive beta chains. Each record represents a unique CDR3 protein, reported with the most common genes and DNA among its rows. These V and J calls originate from TCRdb's pipeline instead of the authors' own analysis. For this sample there are about 460,000 distinct CDR3 sequences; over 35% appear just once. 9% to 14% of the sample rests with the top ten.

To demonstrate the VDJtools post-analysis software, TCR beta repertoires were profiled from the peripheral blood of 13 young patients with multiple sclerosis. Multiple sclerosis patients were children and adolescents aged about 6 to 17 years. Details on this clonotype: Its antigen is currently not known. The record has no base qualities; no much larger clone is one base away.

Sequenced material: blood. The chain is assembled from TRBV10-3 and TRBJ2-5; a tentative D call is TRBD1 (7 bases match). The clonotype originates from a girl aged 10-17 years with multiple sclerosis. The DNA sequence is as follows: TGTGCCAGTACAGCAGGGGGGATGCAAGAGACCCAGTACTTC. This encodes CASTAGGMQETQYF.